This TCR beta chain comes out of a study of cytomegalovirus exposure and HLA in healthy donors. The CDR3 sequence is 11 residues long. Germline values: CDR1 MNHEY, CDR2 SVGAGI. V was trimmed by 3 bases and J by 5 bases, leaving 4 bases between them. The table lists this clone with a count of one. No antigen is known for it. The PCR ran on 60 Vbeta and 13 Jbeta primers. Some clones are missing from TCRdb's copy, which holds only in-frame ones; the method was immunoSEQ multiplex PCR. This table holds around 100,000 clones, 70% found once. Study-wide results and caveats: The study listed 150 to 200 cytomegalovirus-associated TCR beta chains. Rare sequences made up most TCRs, while some public TCRs were found in many donors.

The chain couples TRBV6-5 to TRBJ2-5; D is uncertain. Sequenced input: PBMCs. The receptor was derived from a middle-aged man in good health and CMV-seropositive. CDR3 nucleotide sequence: TGTGCCAGCAGTTATCTGGAGACCCAGTACTTC. It is translated as CASSYLETQYF.